Below, 25 T cell receptor beta chains from the same sample are listed, as sequenced in a study of T-cell reconstitution after alpha-beta-depleted transplantation in children. A TCRbeta library incorporating unique molecular identifiers was prepared. A single record per CDR3 protein comes from TCRdb applying MiXCR to the PCR reads. The sample has 780,000 or so distinct CDR3 sequences, 15% to 20% seen once. The sample here was PBMCs, mostly from graft donor cells, taken 360 days after TCRalphabeta/CD19-depleted stem cell transplant. The receptors shown here come from a male patient between 10 and 17 years old who had a stem cell transplant for acute lymphoblastic leukemia, so the T cells may come from the graft donor.

The chain employs TRBV27 and TRBJ2-4, with 9 bases identical to TRBD2. Germline loops: CDR1 MNHEY, CDR2 SMNVEV (reference sequence). V shed 3 bases and J 0 bases; nucleotides not matched to a gene: 15. This CDR3 comprises 20 residues. The CDR3 is CASSFPSATSGVLAKNIQYF. In DNA form, the CDR3 reads TGTGCCAGCAGTTTCCCCTCGGCGACTAGCGGTGTTCTAGCCAAAAACATTCAGTACTTC.

This sequence joins TRBV25-1 and TRBJ1-1; D ambiguous. Germline V gene lookup returns CDR1 MGHDK and CDR2 SYGVNS. The CDR3 sequence is 15 residues long. The ends were cut back, 3 bases at V and 0 bases at J, with 11 bases in the middle. The DNA of the CDR3 is TGTGCCAGCAGTGATAGGAACAGCTTGAACACTGAAGCTTTCTTT. Protein: CASSDRNSLNTEAFF. The full variable domain, rest sourced from reference TRBV25-1 and TRBJ1-1, is EADIYQTPRYLVIGTGKKITLECSQTMGHDKMYWYQQDPGMELHLIHYSYGVNSTEKGDLSSESTVSRIRTEHFPLTLESARPSHTSQYLCASSDRNSLNTEAFFGQGTRLTVV.

This chain joins TRBV9 and TRBJ2-7, with a possible D match to TRBD2 (5 bases). The CDR3 extends over 13 amino acids. The germline V gene has CDR1 SGDLS and CDR2 YYNGEE. The germline V and J ends were trimmed by 2 bases and 2 bases, with 8 bases remaining between them. The CDR3 loop is CASSVDGTYEQYF. Here the CDR3 DNA reads TGTGCCAGCAGCGTCGACGGGACCTACGAGCAGTACTTC. Full variable domain (remainder filled in from reference TRBV9 and TRBJ2-7): DSGVTQTPKHLITATGQRVTLRCSPRSGDLSVYWYQQSLDQGLQFLIQYYNGEERAKGNILERFSAQQFPDLHSELNLSSLELGDSALYFCASSVDGTYEQYFGPGTRLTVT.

The J gene is TRBJ2-1, the V gene TRBV12-3 or TRBV12-4; D call uncertain. The CDR3 sequence is 11 residues long. Trimming left V 6 bases short and J 8 bases short, with 8 bases between. Here the CDR3 reads CASSTFDEQFF. The CDR3 DNA follows: TGTGCCAGCAGCACCTTCGATGAGCAGTTCTTC.

This clonotype was counted between two and nine times. This chain connects TRBV20-1 to TRBJ2-2; possible D gene TRBD2, 6 bases. Trimming cost V 5 bases and J 4 bases, with 14 bases left between them. The CDR3 consists of 14 residues. Per the germline V gene, CDR1 is DFQATT and CDR2 is SNEGSKA (reference sequence). The chain's CDR3 is CSASPGLLTGELFF. CDR3 in DNA: TGCAGTGCTTCCCCGGGACTCCTCACCGGGGAGCTGTTTTTT.

In this sample, this clonotype turned up a few times. The chain has TRBV27 and TRBJ2-7; D possibly corresponds to TRBD2 (8 bases). CDR1 is MNHEY, CDR2 SMNVEV, per germline (reference sequence). V lost 8 bases to trimming and J lost 6 bases, with 20 bases between them. The CDR3 has 14 residues. CDR3 region: CASVMTGTRREQYF. CDR3 nucleotides: TGTGCCAGCGTTATGACAGGGACTAGGCGCGAGCAGTACTTC.

Only a few counts were recorded for this clonotype. The gene calls are TRBV5-1 and TRBJ2-5; TRBD1 is a possible D gene (5 bases). V lost 0 bases and J 0 bases, leaving 9 bases between the germline ends. Germline V gene lookup returns CDR1 SGHRS and CDR2 YFSETQ. CDR3 length equals 15 residues. This chain's CDR3 is CASSLDRSNQETQYF. For the CDR3, the DNA is TGCGCCAGCAGCTTGGACAGGTCAAACCAAGAGACCCAGTACTTC. Complete variable domain (other parts from reference TRBV5-1 and TRBJ2-5): KAGVTQTPRYLIKTRGQQVTLSCSPISGHRSVSWYQQTPGQGLQFLFEYFSETQRNKGNFPGRFSGRQFSNSRSEMNVSTLELGDSALYLCASSLDRSNQETQYFGPGTRLLVL.

In this sample, this clonotype turned up a few times. The chain is built from TRBV12-3 or TRBV12-4 and TRBJ2-1; D is unclear. Trimming stripped 2 bases from V and 2 bases from J, with 10 bases between. This CDR3 is built from 15 residues. CDR3 DNA sequence: TGTGCCAGCAGTTTAAAGGGTATCCCCTACAATGAGCAGTTCTTC. Residues: CASSLKGIPYNEQFF.

The table lists this clonotype with a few counts. CDR3 residues: CASSFLLAGPTDTQYF. CDR3 bases: TGCGCCAGCAGCTTCCTTTTAGCGGGACCCACAGATACGCAGTATTTT. V and J are TRBV5-1 and TRBJ2-3; 8 nucleotides match TRBD2. Germline-derived CDR1 and CDR2 are SGHRS and YFSETQ. V trimming: 2 bases; J trimming: 2 bases; junction bases outside the gene matches: 7. The CDR3 loop spans 16 amino acids.

This clonotype was observed a few times. The CDR3 protein is CASSLVGRTSGRPQETQYF. As DNA, the CDR3 is TGTGCCAGCAGCTTAGTTGGCCGGACTAGCGGGAGGCCCCAAGAGACCCAGTACTTC. The gene calls are TRBV11-3 and TRBJ2-5; 14 positions match TRBD2. CDR3 length: 19 amino acids. The germline V gene has CDR1 SGHNT and CDR2 YENEEA. Trimming took 1 base from V and 1 from J; bases not matched to a gene: 8.

This chain links TRBV5-1 with TRBJ2-1, with D possibly being TRBD1 (6 bases). This CDR3 region has 16 residues. Per germline, CDR1 SGHRS and CDR2 YFSETQ. Between the trimmed V and J ends, which lost 0 bases and 2 bases, there was a span of 12 bases. The CDR3 loop reads CASSLGRTVPYNEQFF. The CDR3, as DNA: TGCGCCAGCAGCTTGGGGAGGACAGTTCCCTACAATGAGCAGTTCTTC.

This clonotype has at least ten counts. V is TRBV9 and J is TRBJ1-6; 8 bases align to TRBD1. The CDR3 sequence is 14 residues long. V lost 3 bases and J lost 8; bases outside the gene matches: 4. The germline gives CDR1 SGDLS, CDR2 YYNGEE. The CDR3 region has the DNA TGTGCCAGCAGCGGACAGGGGAGGCATTCACCCCTCCACTTT. It encodes CASSGQGRHSPLHF.

The chain carries TRBV12-3 or TRBV12-4 and TRBJ1-1, with D possibly matching TRBD1 (5 bases). The CDR3 length is 13 residues. V lost 6 bases, J lost 1 base, and 9 bases lay in between. The chain's CDR3 is CASRYDRNTEAFF. CDR3 DNA: TGTGCCAGCAGATACGACAGGAACACTGAAGCTTTCTTT.

This clonotype occurred many times. The chain combines TRBV7-2 with TRBJ2-1; D may be TRBD1 (5 bases). The CDR3 length is 15 residues. Trimming left V 2 bases short and J 4 bases short, with 12 bases between. The germline V gene encodes CDR1 SGHTA and CDR2 FQGNSA. CDR3 protein: CASSLILQGYNEQFF. CDR3 DNA sequence: TGTGCCAGCAGCTTAATCCTTCAGGGTTACAATGAGCAGTTCTTC.

The J gene is TRBJ2-7, the V gene TRBV7-8; D uncertain. CDR3 length equals 15 residues. Trimming cost V 5 bases and J 3 bases, with 17 bases left between them. Germline V gives CDR1 SGHVS, CDR2 FQNEAQ. The CDR3, as DNA: TGTGCCAGCAGCCGTGATAGCCCCAACTTCTACGAGCAGTACTTC. Its protein is CASSRDSPNFYEQYF.

The chain joins TRBV29-1 to TRBJ2-1; TRBD2 is a possible D gene (8 bases). Deletions cut 7 bases from V and 0 bases from J, with 34 bases between. CDR1 and CDR2 from the germline V gene are SQVTM and ANQGSEA. The CDR3 contains 21 residues. CDR3 loop: CSGLQGYSGVPRGSSYNEQFF. The DNA of the CDR3 is TGCAGCGGATTACAGGGGTATAGCGGGGTGCCCCGGGGAAGCTCCTACAATGAGCAGTTCTTC.

This chain uses TRBV7-6 with TRBJ2-5; D is possibly TRBD2 (6 bases). CDR3 length: 15 residues. The V gene's germline CDR1 is SGHVS and CDR2 FNYEAQ. The V gene lost 3 bases and the J gene lost 2 bases, with 13 bases spanning the gap. In nucleotides, the CDR3 is TGTGCCAGCAGCTTTACGGGAGCCTGGCAAGAGACCCAGTACTTC. As protein: CASSFTGAWQETQYF.

In its sample, this clonotype was seen a few times. The chain is built from TRBV4-1 and TRBJ1-2; 8 bases line up with TRBD1. Trimming at V came to 3 bases and at J to 5 bases, leaving 5 bases not matched to a gene. The CDR3 is 14 amino acids. Germline V gives CDR1 MGHRA, CDR2 YSYEKL. The DNA of the CDR3 is TGCGCCAGCAGCCACCGCAGGACAGGGTATGGCTACACCTTC. Protein sequence: CASSHRRTGYGYTF.

This clonotype showed up many times. This chain joins TRBV25-1 and TRBJ2-5, with TRBD1 matching 7 bases. This CDR3 region has 14 residues. Germline-derived CDR1 and CDR2 are MGHDK and SYGVNS. V lost 5 bases and J lost 4; bases outside the gene matches: 7. The CDR3 loop reads CASSRQGGRETQYF. The DNA for the CDR3 is TGTGCCAGCAGTCGACAGGGCGGTCGAGAGACCCAGTACTTC.

V gene TRBV12-3 or TRBV12-4 combines with J gene TRBJ2-1; D might be TRBD1 (6 bases). This CDR3 has 14 amino acids. Trimming left V 5 bases short and J 6 bases short, with 14 bases between. The CDR3 coding sequence is TGTGCCAGCAGTCCTACTGGGGGCGTCAATGAGCAGTTCTTC. Translation gives CASSPTGGVNEQFF.

In its sample, this clonotype was seen a few times. The V call is TRBV5-1, the J call TRBJ1-1, with a weak D call TRBD1 (5 bases). Trimming shortened V by 3 bases and J by 1 base, and 13 bases separated the two germline ends. Germline V gene data show CDR1 as SGHRS and CDR2 as YFSETQ. The CDR3 length is 15 residues. This chain's CDR3 is CASSSGLLGNTEAFF. CDR3 nucleotides: TGCGCCAGCAGCTCGGGGCTCCTGGGGAACACTGAAGCTTTCTTT.

This clonotype was seen a few times. The chain carries TRBV9 and TRBJ2-3; D might be TRBD2 (5 bases). Germline assignment: CDR1 SGDLS and CDR2 YYNGEE. CDR3 size: 15 residues. The V gene lost 2 bases and the J gene lost 2 bases, with 12 bases spanning the gap. Here the CDR3 DNA reads TGTGCCAGCAGCGTTTCTAGCCTATTCACAGATACGCAGTATTTT. It specifies CASSVSSLFTDTQYF.

The gene calls are TRBV5-1 and TRBJ2-7, with 11 positions matching TRBD2. The ends lost 4 bases at V and 2 bases at J; junction bases unmatched: 8. The CDR3 runs 16 residues. Germline V lookup: CDR1 SGHRS, CDR2 YFSETQ. The CDR3 DNA reads TGCGCCAGCAGCCCGGCCACGACTAGCGGGACCTACGAGCAGTACTTC. This sequence encodes CASSPATTSGTYEQYF.

This clonotype was seen a few times. This chain uses TRBV5-1 with TRBJ2-3, with TRBD1 matching 9 bases. This CDR3 has 17 residues. Trimming at V came to 4 bases and at J to 2 bases, leaving 11 bases not matched to a gene. CDR1 and CDR2 (germline): SGHRS, YFSETQ. In nucleotides, the CDR3 is TGCGCCAGCAGCCCTAGTCGGACAGGGGCCACCACAGATACGCAGTATTTT. It is translated as CASSPSRTGATTDTQYF.

This clonotype was recorded a few times. This sequence joins TRBV6-1 and TRBJ2-5; TRBD2 is a possible D gene (6 bases). The CDR3 runs to 16 residues. CDR1 and CDR2 from the germline V gene are MNHNS and SASEGT. V was shortened by 7 bases and J by 3 bases, with 21 bases between the two germline ends. Here the CDR3 reads CASIPSFGASEETQYF. CDR3 bases: TGTGCCAGCATCCCTTCCTTCGGGGCTAGCGAAGAGACCCAGTACTTC.